Below are 28 T cell receptor beta chains sequenced from a single sample in a study of technical replicates of blood from a few donors. Produced via immunoSEQ multiplex PCR; TCRdb's table is partial and in-frame only. The table has tens of thousands of clones, 89% seen once. Sequenced: T cells isolated from PBMCs. The source of these receptors is a human donor in good health.

The chain employs TRBV18 and TRBJ1-1; 9 bases align to TRBD1. CDR3 length: 16 amino acids. J lost 0 bases, V lost 3 bases, and 5 bases had no gene match. Germline CDR1 reads KGHSH; CDR2 reads LQKENI. The chain's CDR3 is CASSPVGQGLNTEAFF. CDR3 coding DNA: TGTGCCAGCTCACCGGTGGGACAGGGTTTGAACACTGAAGCTTTCTTT. The entire variable domain, with the rest obtained from reference TRBV18 and TRBJ1-1, is as follows: NAGVMQNPRHLVRRRGQEARLRCSPMKGHSHVYWYRQLPEEGLKFMVYLQKENIIDESGMPKERFSAEFPKEGPSILRIQQVVRGDSAAYFCASSPVGQGLNTEAFFGQGTRLTVV.

The chain links TRBV29-1 to TRBJ2-3; D is undetermined. The V end was cut by 6 bases, the J end by 5 bases, with 9 bases between. The CDR3 length is 11 residues. The germline V gene encodes CDR1 SQVTM and CDR2 ANQGSEA. This chain's CDR3 is CSVHTIDTQYF. The CDR3 nucleotides read TGCAGCGTCCACACCATAGATACGCAGTATTTT.

The chain is built from TRBV27 and TRBJ2-3; tentative D call: TRBD1 (6 bases). This CDR3 is 13 amino acids long. V lost 10 bases and J lost 0, with 11 bases in between. Looked up from germline, CDR1 is MNHEY and CDR2 is SMNVEV (reference sequence). CDR3 loop: CANQGISTDTQYF. As DNA, the CDR3 is TGTGCCAATCAGGGGATCAGCACAGATACGCAGTATTTT.

V gene TRBV6-4 combines with J gene TRBJ2-1; TRBD2 matches 9 bases. CDR3 size: 14 residues. In germline, CDR1 is MRHNA, CDR2 SNTAGT. V lost 3 bases, J lost 4 bases, and 1 base stayed unmatched. CDR3 residues: CASSDSGSYNEQFF. The CDR3 region has the DNA TGTGCCAGCAGTGATAGCGGGAGTTACAATGAGCAGTTCTTC.

The chain combines TRBV2 with TRBJ2-3, with D possibly being TRBD1 (5 bases). V dropped 7 bases and J dropped 4 bases, with 12 bases sitting between them. Germline V gene sequence: CDR1 SNHLY, CDR2 FYNNEI. The CDR3 length is 13 residues. The CDR3 nucleotides read TGTGCCAGCAACCCCCTAGGGGCAGATACGCAGTATTTT. Translation gives CASNPLGADTQYF.

The CDR3 DNA is TGTGCCAGCAGCCCATCGGGGGGAGTGGATACGCAGTATTTT. It specifies CASSPSGGVDTQYF. The chain has TRBV7-9 and TRBJ2-3; 7 nucleotides agree with TRBD2. Looked up from germline, CDR1 is SEHNR and CDR2 is FQNEAQ (reference sequence). V shed 5 bases, J shed 6 bases, and the junction held 8 bases outside the gene matches. This CDR3 spans 14 amino acids.

This clone has only a few counts. The chain uses TRBV4-2 and TRBJ2-7; 9 bases are a match to TRBD2. V lost 1 base, J lost 3 bases, and 4 bases stayed unmatched. Germline V lookup: CDR1 LGHNA, CDR2 YNFKEQ. The CDR3 spans 15 residues. CDR3 sequence (DNA): TGTGCCAGCAGCCAAGGGCGGGAGGGATACTACGAGCAGTACTTC. It yields the protein CASSQGREGYYEQYF.

The chain uses TRBV7-3 and TRBJ2-3; D remains unclear. Germline V gene sequence: CDR1 SGHTA, CDR2 FQGTGA. CDR3 length equals 15 residues. V lost 1 base to trimming and J lost 0 bases, with 8 bases between them. CDR3 nucleotide sequence: TGTGCCAGCAGCTTAAACCCCGGGAGCACAGATACGCAGTATTTT. Amino acids: CASSLNPGSTDTQYF.

This chain uses TRBV7-3 with TRBJ2-1; weak D call: TRBD2 (6 bases). The V gene's germline CDR1 is SGHTA and CDR2 FQGTGA. The CDR3 extends over 14 amino acids. V dropped 6 bases and J dropped 6 bases, with 15 bases sitting between them. The CDR3 protein is CASRINRDSNEQFF. Written as DNA, the CDR3 is TGTGCCAGCAGAATAAACCGGGACTCCAATGAGCAGTTCTTC. Filled out from reference TRBV7-3 and TRBJ2-1, the complete variable domain reads GAGVSQTPSNKVTEKGKYVELRCDPISGHTALYWYRQSLGQGPEFLIYFQGTGAADDSGLPNDRFFAVRPEGSVSTLKIQRTERGDSAVYLCASRINRDSNEQFFGPGTRLTVL.

The rearrangement uses TRBV12-5 and TRBJ1-1; a possible D gene is TRBD1 (5 bases). Germline V lookup: CDR1 LGHNT, CDR2 FRNRAP. The CDR3 is made up of 11 amino acids. With 2 bases removed from V and 12 bases from J, the gap between germline ends came to 10 bases. CDR3 sequence reads: CASGLPGISFF. For the CDR3, the DNA is TGTGCTAGTGGTTTGCCAGGGATCTCTTTCTTT.

The DNA for the CDR3 is TGTGCCAGCAGCGTAGCCCTAGTAGCCCAGAGCTACGAGCAGTACTTC. This sequence encodes CASSVALVAQSYEQYF. V and J are TRBV9 and TRBJ2-7; unclear D gene. The V gene's germline CDR1 is SGDLS and CDR2 YYNGEE. This CDR3 has 16 amino acids. V was shortened by 0 bases and J by 3 bases, with 16 bases between the two germline ends.

V usage is TRBV18 and J usage is TRBJ2-7; 13 nucleotides agree with TRBD2. Germline V gene sequence: CDR1 KGHSH, CDR2 LQKENI. The V and J ends lost 2 bases and 3 bases, in that order; junction bases with no gene match: 1. The CDR3 length is 15 residues. The CDR3 sequence: CASSPGLAGVYEQYF. Written as DNA, the CDR3 is TGTGCCAGCTCACCAGGACTAGCGGGAGTCTACGAGCAGTACTTC. The variable domain in full, completed from reference TRBV18 and TRBJ2-7, reads NAGVMQNPRHLVRRRGQEARLRCSPMKGHSHVYWYRQLPEEGLKFMVYLQKENIIDESGMPKERFSAEFPKEGPSILRIQQVVRGDSAAYFCASSPGLAGVYEQYFGPGTRLTVT.

V and J are TRBV11-2 and TRBJ2-7; D remains unclear. CDR1 and CDR2 (germline): SGHAT, FQNNGV. V was trimmed by 1 base and J by 3 bases, leaving 10 bases between them. The CDR3 length is 14 residues. The CDR3 loop reads CASSLGSTVYEQYF. CDR3 nucleotide sequence: TGTGCCAGCAGCTTAGGCTCCACAGTCTACGAGCAGTACTTC.

The CDR3 DNA reads as TGTGCCAGCAGGGGGACATCGGGGACAGATACGCAGTATTTT. It specifies CASRGTSGTDTQYF. The rearrangement uses TRBV5-5 and TRBJ2-3, with a weak D call TRBD1 (6 bases). Germline loops: CDR1 SGHKS, CDR2 YYEKEE (reference sequence). Trimming pared 5 bases from V and 3 bases from J, leaving 13 bases between. The CDR3 is made up of 14 amino acids.

The chain has TRBV28 and TRBJ2-1; D is possibly TRBD2 (5 bases). Trimming cost V 5 bases and J 6 bases, with 23 bases left between them. The V gene's germline CDR1 is MDHEN and CDR2 SYDVKM. CDR3 length: 17 amino acids. The CDR3 DNA reads TGTGCCAGCAGTACTTACTCCGGGAATATTTTAGTCAATGAGCAGTTCTTC. This codes for CASSTYSGNILVNEQFF. The complete variable domain, with remaining parts taken from reference TRBV28 and TRBJ2-1, reads DVKVTQSSRYLVKRTGEKVFLECVQDMDHENMFWYRQDPGLGLRLIYFSYDVKMKEKGDIPEGYSVSREKKERFSLILESASTNQTSMYLCASSTYSGNILVNEQFFGPGTRLTVL.

The chain couples TRBV7-6 to TRBJ2-1; D perhaps matches TRBD2 (5 bases). The CDR3 contains 14 residues. The germline V gene encodes CDR1 SGHVS and CDR2 FNYEAQ. Trimming took 5 bases from V and 1 from J, leaving 9 bases between them. The CDR3 loop is CASSTRGSYNEQFF. CDR3 DNA sequence: TGTGCCAGCAGCACCCGGGGTTCCTACAATGAGCAGTTCTTC.

CDR3 sequence (DNA): TGTGCCAGCAGGGTAGCGGGCCCCTACGAGCAGTACTTC. Translating it yields CASRVAGPYEQYF. This chain connects TRBV2 to TRBJ2-7, with TRBD2 matching over 7 bases. CDR3 size: 13 residues. After removal of 6 bases from V and 2 bases from J, the junction contained 4 bases not matched to a gene. Germline V gives CDR1 SNHLY, CDR2 FYNNEI.

The chain recombines TRBV28 with TRBJ2-5; 8 positions match TRBD2. V was pared by 7 bases and J by 5 bases, with 12 bases of the junction left unmatched. The CDR3 runs to 15 residues. From germline, CDR1 is MDHEN and CDR2 SYDVKM. The CDR3 here is CASTPGLGHRETQYF. The CDR3 DNA sequence: TGTGCCAGCACCCCGGGACTAGGGCACAGGGAGACCCAGTACTTC.

The rearrangement joins TRBV19 to TRBJ1-5; D is possibly TRBD1 (6 bases). Trimming removed 5 bases at V and 4 bases at J, with 9 bases between. Looked up from germline, CDR1 is LNHDA and CDR2 is SQIVND (reference sequence). The CDR3 spans 13 residues. The CDR3: CASSGQTNQPQHF. In DNA form, the CDR3 reads TGTGCCAGTAGTGGACAGACGAATCAGCCCCAGCATTTT.

This clone has just a few counts. The rearrangement joins TRBV19 to TRBJ2-7, with TRBD2 as a possible D gene (7 bases). The CDR3 is 13 residues long. Between the trimmed V and J ends, which lost 6 bases and 3 bases, there was a span of 12 bases. In germline, CDR1 is LNHDA, CDR2 SQIVND (reference sequence). In DNA form, the CDR3 reads TGTGCCAGTAGCCTCGGGGGGCACTACGAGCAGTACTTC. This gives the protein CASSLGGHYEQYF.

The count of this clone is one. The chain carries TRBV28 and TRBJ1-1, with D perhaps matching TRBD1 (6 bases). Looked up from germline, CDR1 is MDHEN and CDR2 is SYDVKM. Trimming stripped 6 bases from V and 6 bases from J, with 11 bases between. The length of the CDR3 is 12 residues. This CDR3 is CASSLQGAEAFF. The CDR3 DNA follows: TGTGCCAGCAGCTTACAGGGTGCTGAAGCTTTCTTT.

The genes are TRBV10-3 and TRBJ1-5; possibly TRBD1 for D (5 bases). Germline V gene data show CDR1 as ENHRY and CDR2 as SYGVKD. CDR3 length: 14 residues. V dropped 6 bases and J dropped 2 bases, with 11 bases sitting between them. The CDR3 loop reads CAISTTGGNQPQHF. CDR3 nucleotide sequence: TGTGCCATCAGCACCACAGGAGGCAATCAGCCCCAGCATTTT.

The count of this clone is one. This chain joins TRBV4-3 and TRBJ2-3; 10 nucleotides agree with TRBD1. The CDR3 is made up of 16 amino acids. From germline, CDR1 is LGHNA and CDR2 YSLEER. V lost 1 base to trimming and J lost 4 bases; unmatched junction nucleotides: 5. The CDR3 DNA reads TGCGCCAGCAGCCAAGGACAGGGGGCGATCTCAGATACGCAGTATTTT. Translation gives CASSQGQGAISDTQYF.

This clone was recorded once. The chain carries TRBV9 and TRBJ2-6, with TRBD1 matching 8 bases. Germline loops: CDR1 SGDLS, CDR2 YYNGEE. Losses at the gene ends were 0 bases for V and 2 bases for J; bases not matched to a gene: 10. The CDR3 sequence is 19 residues long. CDR3 DNA sequence: TGTGCCAGCAGCGTAGGTTCACGGACAGGGACAACTGGGGCCAACGTCCTGACTTTC. Its translation: CASSVGSRTGTTGANVLTF.

This sequence joins TRBV7-3 and TRBJ2-1; no reliable D call. Trimming pared 3 bases from V and 8 bases from J, leaving 17 bases between. This CDR3 is built from 15 residues. In germline, CDR1 is SGHTA, CDR2 FQGTGA. The CDR3 reads CASSFIGRSSDEQFF. The CDR3 nucleotides read TGTGCCAGCAGCTTTATAGGTCGGAGTTCTGATGAGCAGTTCTTC.

The chain employs TRBV7-8 and TRBJ1-1; no clear D gene. The CDR3 sequence is 15 residues long. Germline lookup yields CDR1 SGHVS and CDR2 FQNEAQ. Trimming took off 5 bases at V and 1 base at J, with 14 bases between the two ends. The CDR3: CASSIDRPGNTEAFF. CDR3 nucleotide sequence: TGTGCCAGCAGCATAGACCGCCCCGGGAACACTGAAGCTTTCTTT.

The chain has TRBV5-6 and TRBJ2-1; TRBD2 matches at 11 bases. The CDR3 loop spans 15 amino acids. J gave up 5 bases and V 4 bases, and 5 bases lay outside the gene matches. The germline gives CDR1 SGHDT, CDR2 YYEEEE. CDR3 nucleotides: TGTGCCAGCAGCCATATAGCGGGAGGGAACAATGAGCAGTTCTTC. Protein sequence: CASSHIAGGNNEQFF.

The chain is built from TRBV6-1 and TRBJ2-1; 10 bases align to TRBD2. The CDR3 contains 13 residues. CDR1 is MNHNS, CDR2 SASEGT, per germline. After removal of 9 bases from V and 6 bases from J, the junction contained 5 bases not matched to a gene. CDR3 DNA sequence: TGTGCCAGTTCTAGCGGGAGTATCAATGAGCAGTTCTTC. It encodes CASSSGSINEQFF.